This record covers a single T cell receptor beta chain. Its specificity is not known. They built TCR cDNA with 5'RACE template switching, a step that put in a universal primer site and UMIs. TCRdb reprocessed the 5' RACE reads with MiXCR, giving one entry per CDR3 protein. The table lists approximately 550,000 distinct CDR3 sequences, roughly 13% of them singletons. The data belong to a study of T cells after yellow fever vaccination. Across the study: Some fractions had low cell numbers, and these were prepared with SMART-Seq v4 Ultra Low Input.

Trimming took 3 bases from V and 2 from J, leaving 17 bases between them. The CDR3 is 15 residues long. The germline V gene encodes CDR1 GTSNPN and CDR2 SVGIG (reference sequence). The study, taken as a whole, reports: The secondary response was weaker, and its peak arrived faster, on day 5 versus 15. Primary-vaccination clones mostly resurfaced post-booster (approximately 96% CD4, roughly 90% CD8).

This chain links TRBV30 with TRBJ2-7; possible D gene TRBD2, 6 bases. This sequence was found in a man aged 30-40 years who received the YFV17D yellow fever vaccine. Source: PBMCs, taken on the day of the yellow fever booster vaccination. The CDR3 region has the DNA TGTGCCTGGAGGGTGCCGGGACTTGTAGCCTACGAGCAGTACTTC. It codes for CAWRVPGLVAYEQYF.